Below, 8 T cell receptor beta chains from the same sample are listed, as sequenced in a study of blood T cell repertoires in COVID-19. Clones were sequenced by immunoSEQ multiplex PCR, and TCRdb holds only the in-frame ones, with some missing. The table records about 73,000 clones, 70% to 85% of them present only once. The material sequenced was peripheral blood. These receptors all come from a woman in her sixties or seventies with acute or convalescent COVID-19.

This chain links TRBV9 with TRBJ1-1; unclear D gene. V lost 4 bases and J lost 11, with 12 bases in between. The CDR3 totals 11 residues. Per germline, CDR1 SGDLS and CDR2 YYNGEE. In DNA form, the CDR3 reads TGTGCCAGCAGCAACTCGTTCGAGGCTTTCTTT. It translates to CASSNSFEAFF.

The chain is built from TRBV19 and TRBJ2-1; 8 bases are a match to TRBD2. Germline V gives CDR1 LNHDA, CDR2 SQIVND (reference sequence). The V gene end was trimmed by 5 bases and the J gene end by 2 bases; junction bases not matched to a gene: 8. The CDR3 is 16 amino acids. The CDR3 region is CASSDQAGEPYNEQFF. The CDR3 region has the DNA TGTGCCAGTAGTGACCAAGCGGGAGAGCCCTACAATGAGCAGTTCTTC.

This sequence joins TRBV5-1 and TRBJ2-1, with 7 bases lining up with TRBD1. This CDR3 is built from 13 residues. With 3 bases clipped from V and 5 bases from J, the junction kept 2 bases outside the gene matches. Germline CDR1 reads SGHRS; CDR2 reads YFSETQ. The CDR3 DNA is TGCGCCAGCAGCTCCGGGACAGACAATGAGCAGTTCTTC. The encoded protein is CASSSGTDNEQFF.

The V and J genes are TRBV5-4 and TRBJ1-5; D is ambiguous. Germline-derived CDR1 and CDR2 are SGHNT and YYREEE (reference sequence). The V gene lost 2 bases and the J gene lost 4 bases, with 7 bases spanning the gap. The CDR3 runs to 13 residues. The CDR3 DNA reads TGTGCCAGCAGCTTCTTCGGGAATCAGCCCCAGCATTTT. This translates into CASSFFGNQPQHF. The whole variable domain, remainder taken from reference TRBV5-4 and TRBJ1-5, is ETGVTQSPTHLIKTRGQQVTLRCSSQSGHNTVSWYQQALGQGPQFIFQYYREEENGRGNFPPRFSGLQFPNYSSELNVNALELDDSALYLCASSFFGNQPQHFGDGTRLSIL.

A single count supports this clone. The CDR3 region is CAISGDLLANTDTQYF. As DNA, the CDR3 is TGTGCCATCAGTGGCGACCTTCTAGCGAATACAGATACGCAGTATTTT. V gene TRBV10-3 combines with J gene TRBJ2-3; tentatively, D is TRBD2 (6 bases). This CDR3 has 16 residues. Trimming removed 4 bases at V and 3 bases at J, with 17 bases between. The germline CDR1 and CDR2 sequences are ENHRY and SYGVKD.

This chain uses TRBV6-6 with TRBJ1-2, with 7 nucleotides matching TRBD1. Germline-derived CDR1 and CDR2 are MNHNY and SVGAGI (reference sequence). V was clipped by 6 bases and J by 2 bases; unmatched bases: 3. The CDR3 totals 13 residues. The CDR3 nucleotides read TGTGCCAGCAGCGGGACAGCCAACTATGGCTACACCTTC. Translating it yields CASSGTANYGYTF.

This clone was seen just once. The gene calls are TRBV19 and TRBJ1-2, with 7 bases lining up with TRBD1. Germline values: CDR1 LNHDA, CDR2 SQIVND (reference sequence). This CDR3 is built from 12 residues. With V trimmed by 3 bases and J by 12 bases, 7 bases remained unmatched. The CDR3 DNA reads as TGTGCCAGTAGTATCAGGGGGATAAGCCACACCTTC. Residues: CASSIRGISHTF.

The chain recombines TRBV4-2 with TRBJ2-3, with 8 bases fitting TRBD1. Germline CDR1 reads LGHNA; CDR2 reads YNFKEQ. The CDR3 extends over 14 amino acids. The junction had 2 bases not matched to a gene; V was cut back by 5 bases and J by 1 base. The CDR3 nucleotides are TGTGCCAGCAGCTCGGACAGGGGCACAGATACGCAGTATTTT. This gives the protein CASSSDRGTDTQYF.